Following are 14 T cell receptor beta chains from one sample sequenced in a study of cytomegalovirus exposure and HLA in healthy donors. PCR employed 60 Vbeta and 13 Jbeta primers. Here immunoSEQ multiplex PCR was the method, and the copy in TCRdb shows in-frame clones only, minus some. The data contain under 200,000 clones, 79% of them seen just once; the ten biggest clones take up under 0.9%. The sample comprised PBMCs. These receptors came from a woman aged 40 to 55 in good health and CMV-seronegative.

V usage is TRBV30 and J usage is TRBJ2-1, with 11 bases aligning to TRBD2. Per germline, CDR1 GTSNPN and CDR2 SVGIG (reference sequence). CDR3 length: 20 amino acids. The ends lost 0 bases at V and 0 bases at J; junction bases unmatched: 13. The CDR3 nucleotides are TGTGCCTGGAGTGTAGGCGCGCTAGCGGGAGGATGGAGCTCCTACAATGAGCAGTTCTTC. Its protein is CAWSVGALAGGWSSYNEQFF.

This chain uses TRBV12-5 with TRBJ2-2; tentatively, D is TRBD2 (5 bases). Trimming shortened V by 5 bases and J by 2 bases, and 12 bases separated the two germline ends. The CDR3 runs 15 residues. Germline V lookup: CDR1 LGHNT, CDR2 FRNRAP. The CDR3 region is CASGPEASNTGELFF. The CDR3 nucleotides are TGTGCTAGTGGTCCCGAGGCTAGCAACACCGGGGAGCTGTTTTTT. The variable domain in full, with the rest retrieved from reference TRBV12-5 and TRBJ2-2, is DARVTQTPRHKVTEMGQEVTMRCQPILGHNTVFWYRQTMMQGLELLAYFRNRAPLDDSGMPKDRFSAEMPDATLATLKIQPSEPRDSAVYFCASGPEASNTGELFFGEGSRLTVL.

This chain uses TRBV4-3 with TRBJ2-3; D remains ambiguous. Germline lookup yields CDR1 LGHNA and CDR2 YSLEER. This CDR3 contains 15 residues. Trimming took 0 bases from V and 0 from J, leaving 7 bases between them. The CDR3 DNA sequence: TGCGCCAGCAGCCAAGACGGTTCCAGCACAGATACGCAGTATTTT. This codes for CASSQDGSSTDTQYF.

The rearrangement uses TRBV5-1 and TRBJ2-3; tentatively, D is TRBD2 (6 bases). The CDR3 contains 15 residues. Between the trimmed V and J ends, which lost 7 bases and 2 bases, there was a span of 17 bases. The germline CDR1 and CDR2 sequences are SGHRS and YFSETQ. CDR3 protein: CASSSGGALTDTQYF. The CDR3 region has the DNA TGCGCCAGCTCCTCGGGCGGGGCCCTCACAGATACGCAGTATTTT.

This chain joins TRBV28 and TRBJ2-5, with D possibly TRBD2 on 6 matching bases. The V end was cut by 5 bases, the J end by 0 bases, with 19 bases between. In germline, CDR1 is MDHEN, CDR2 SYDVKM. CDR3 length: 17 residues. The CDR3 loop reads CASSPIWGGRDQETQYF. CDR3 sequence (DNA): TGTGCCAGCAGTCCGATATGGGGAGGACGGGACCAAGAGACCCAGTACTTC.

V usage is TRBV5-1 and J usage is TRBJ1-2, with unresolved D. The CDR3 runs 15 residues. The germline CDR1 and CDR2 sequences are SGHRS and YFSETQ. V lost 1 base to trimming and J lost 3 bases, with 13 bases between them. The CDR3 sequence: CASSLSRVSDYGYTF. DNA for the CDR3: TGCGCCAGCAGCTTGTCGCGGGTGAGCGACTATGGCTACACCTTC.

V is TRBV5-1 and J is TRBJ2-7, with D maybe TRBD2 (5 bases). The CDR3 runs 15 residues. The V gene's germline CDR1 is SGHRS and CDR2 YFSETQ. Trimming took 0 bases from V and 7 from J, leaving 17 bases between them. The CDR3 reads CASSLAGSVSPEQYF. Here the CDR3 DNA reads TGCGCCAGCAGCTTGGCCGGTAGCGTAAGTCCGGAGCAGTACTTC. The complete variable domain, with remaining parts taken from reference TRBV5-1 and TRBJ2-7, reads KAGVTQTPRYLIKTRGQQVTLSCSPISGHRSVSWYQQTPGQGLQFLFEYFSETQRNKGNFPGRFSGRQFSNSRSEMNVSTLELGDSALYLCASSLAGSVSPEQYFGPGTRLTVT.

The chain combines TRBV28 with TRBJ1-1; D gene ambiguous. The CDR3 is made up of 13 amino acids. Trimming removed 8 bases from V and 3 bases from J, with 13 bases in between. Germline CDR1 is MDHEN and CDR2 is SYDVKM. CDR3 loop: CASSFGEDTEAFF. For the CDR3, the DNA is TGTGCCAGCTCCTTTGGGGAGGACACTGAAGCTTTCTTT.

The V gene is TRBV30, the J gene TRBJ2-7, with D perhaps TRBD1 (5 bases). V lost 0 bases and J lost 6, with 21 bases in between. From germline, CDR1 is GTSNPN and CDR2 SVGIG (reference sequence). The CDR3 has 16 amino acids. CDR3 loop: CAWSVRVTGAGSEQYF. The CDR3 bases are TGTGCCTGGAGTGTAAGGGTTACTGGGGCAGGCAGCGAGCAGTACTTC. Looking up the rest from reference TRBV30 and TRBJ2-7 gives the full variable domain: SQTIHQWPATLVQPVGSPLSLECTVEGTSNPNLYWYRQAAGRGLQLLFYSVGIGQISSEVPQNLSASRPQDRQFILSSKKLLLSDSGFYLCAWSVRVTGAGSEQYFGPGTRLTVT.

This rearrangement joins TRBV7-9 to TRBJ2-7; no clear D gene. The length of the CDR3 is 11 residues. Trimming pared 5 bases from V and 5 bases from J, leaving 7 bases between. Per the germline V gene, CDR1 is SEHNR and CDR2 is FQNEAQ (reference sequence). CDR3 loop: CASSTRDEQYF. The CDR3, as DNA: TGTGCCAGCAGCACCCGCGACGAGCAGTACTTC.

The rearrangement joins TRBV19 to TRBJ1-1; no firm D call. The germline gives CDR1 LNHDA, CDR2 SQIVND (reference sequence). V was cut by 10 bases and J by 4 bases, with 22 bases left in between. The CDR3 is made up of 15 amino acids. CDR3 sequence: CATTPQPVRGTEAFF. CDR3 nucleotides: TGTGCCACTACCCCACAGCCGGTGCGGGGCACTGAAGCTTTCTTT.

The genes are TRBV6-5 and TRBJ2-3, with TRBD1 matching 9 bases. Germline CDR1 MNHEY, CDR2 SVGAGI. V was pared by 6 bases and J by 4 bases, with 8 bases of the junction left unmatched. This CDR3 region has 15 residues. As DNA, the CDR3 is TGTGCCAGCAGCCTTGGACAGGGGTTAGCAGATACGCAGTATTTT. It encodes CASSLGQGLADTQYF.

V gene TRBV19 combines with J gene TRBJ1-1, with D possibly being TRBD1 (5 bases). This CDR3 has 12 residues. Trimming shortened V by 5 bases and J by 5 bases, and 9 bases separated the two germline ends. Germline V gene data show CDR1 as LNHDA and CDR2 as SQIVND (reference sequence). The CDR3 DNA is TGTGCCAGTAGTGCCAGGGCGACTGAAGCTTTCTTT. This encodes CASSARATEAFF.

This chain links TRBV4-1 with TRBJ1-4; no reliable D call. CDR1 MGHRA and CDR2 YSYEKL come from the germline V gene. V was cut by 1 base and J by 6 bases, with 12 bases left in between. The CDR3 is 15 residues long. This CDR3 reads CASSQAIGSDEKLFF. The CDR3 DNA reads as TGCGCCAGCAGCCAAGCTATCGGGTCGGATGAAAAACTGTTTTTT.